Listed below are T cell receptor beta chains from one sample, sequenced in a study of T cell repertoires in cytomegalovirus infection. MiXCR, run by TCRdb on the reads, gives a single entry per CDR3 protein. The table shows hundreds of thousands of distinct CDR3 sequences, with 15% to 20% occurring only once. The sample consisted of PBMCs. These receptors originate from a human donor in good health (CMV status not recorded). Some clones in this sample may be carry-over from other donors' samples. Each CDR3 is given with its conserved first and last residue. The D gene is left open where the match is weak. Clone size appears in some rows only: once, few, many, or a class for an expanded clone.

j_call: TRBJ2-3
clone_size: .
d_call: .
v_call: TRBV2
cdr3_nt: TGTGCCAGCAGTGATTTGGGGGCAGATACGCAGTATTTT
cdr3_aa: CASSDLGADTQYF

j_call: TRBJ1-1
clone_size: many
d_call: .
v_call: TRBV7-9
cdr3_nt: TGTGCCAGCAGCTTAGGGCCAGCACTCGAAGCTTTCTTT
cdr3_aa: CASSLGPALEAFF

j_call: TRBJ2-7
clone_size: many
d_call: TRBD2
v_call: TRBV27
cdr3_nt: TGTGCCAGCAGTTCCCCAAGCGGGGGGCCACGCTACGAGCAGTACTTC
cdr3_aa: CASSSPSGGPRYEQYF

j_call: TRBJ2-3
clone_size: .
d_call: .
v_call: TRBV27
cdr3_nt: TGTGCCAGCAGTTTAAGGGCAGGCCCCCCAGATACGCAGTATTTT
cdr3_aa: CASSLRAGPPDTQYF

j_call: TRBJ1-4
clone_size: few
d_call: TRBD1
v_call: TRBV2
cdr3_nt: TGTGCCAGCAGGGGACAGGGAGTCGAAAAACTGTTTTTT
cdr3_aa: CASRGQGVEKLFF

j_call: TRBJ2-2
clone_size: many
d_call: TRBD1
v_call: TRBV7-8
cdr3_nt: TGTGCCAGCAGCCTGGGGGACAGGGGGCACGGGGAGCTGTTTTTT
cdr3_aa: CASSLGDRGHGELFF

j_call: TRBJ1-6
clone_size: many
d_call: .
v_call: TRBV7-2
cdr3_nt: TGTGCCAGCAGCTTAGCCGGCCACTCCTATAATTCACCCCTCCACTTT
cdr3_aa: CASSLAGHSYNSPLHF

j_call: TRBJ2-7
clone_size: many
d_call: TRBD1
v_call: TRBV7-2
cdr3_nt: TGTGCCAGCAGCTTAAATTGGGACAGAACCTACGAGCAGTACTTC
cdr3_aa: CASSLNWDRTYEQYF

j_call: TRBJ2-7
clone_size: few
d_call: .
v_call: TRBV6-5
cdr3_nt: TGTGCCAGCAGTTACTCGATCCAGGACACCTACGAGCAGTACTTC
cdr3_aa: CASSYSIQDTYEQYF

j_call: TRBJ2-3
clone_size: few
d_call: .
v_call: TRBV15
cdr3_nt: TGTGCCACCAGCAGAGGTACGGAAACTAGCACAGATACGCAGTATTTT
cdr3_aa: CATSRGTETSTDTQYF

j_call: TRBJ2-3
clone_size: many
d_call: TRBD2
v_call: TRBV7-2
cdr3_nt: TGTGCCAGCAGCTTCCACGATAGCGGGGGGGCGGGAGATACGCAGTATTTT
cdr3_aa: CASSFHDSGGAGDTQYF

j_call: TRBJ2-1
clone_size: many
d_call: TRBD2
v_call: TRBV20-1
cdr3_nt: TGCAGTCCACTACTTAGCGGGGGGCCCAATGAGCAGTTCTTC
cdr3_aa: CSPLLSGGPNEQFF

j_call: TRBJ2-2
clone_size: .
d_call: .
v_call: TRBV28
cdr3_nt: TGTGCCAGCACGTCTTGGACACCGAACACCGGGGAGCTGTTTTTT
cdr3_aa: CASTSWTPNTGELFF